This T cell receptor beta chain came from a study of T cells in Graves' hyperthyroidism and ophthalmopathy. The study, taken as a whole, reports: Clonotypes that were expanded in thyroid above 0.001 mostly appeared in blood too.

This clonotype was recorded many times. The antigen is not known. TCR beta CDR3 region amplification was performed from RNA transcripts. Primed by the HTBI set, a first-round RT-PCR was run on the TCR CDR3. Each CDR3 protein is one row after TCRdb ran MiXCR on the multiplex PCR reads. Of about 610,000 distinct CDR3 sequences detected, roughly 15% appear once; the ten largest clones hold roughly 3.3%. The CDR3 consists of 13 residues. Germline CDR1 is LNHDA and CDR2 is SQIVND (reference sequence). V shed 1 base and J shed 3 bases, with 5 bases lying between them. The sequenced material came from blood. The genes are TRBV19 and TRBJ2-3; no clear D gene. The clonotype comes from a woman in her 40s with Graves' ophthalmopathy. The CDR3 DNA reads as TGTGCCAGTAGTATAGTGCCGACAGATACGCAGTATTTT. It encodes CASSIVPTDTQYF.